These 30 T cell receptor beta chains were all obtained from the same sample, sequenced in a study of blood T cells in healthy people across ages. A second roughly 6 to 11 cycle PCR used barcoded and J-beta primers. TCRdb passed the 5' RACE reads through MiXCR, listing each CDR3 protein once. The table shows roughly 1,300,000 distinct CDR3 sequences, with around 59% occurring only once. The sequencing sample was made of blood. These receptors originate from a man younger than 35 in good health.

V usage is TRBV11-1 and J usage is TRBJ1-4; D uncertain. Trimming left V 5 bases short and J 6 bases short, with 13 bases between. The CDR3 consists of 14 residues. The germline CDR1 and CDR2 sequences are SGHAT and FQDESV (reference sequence). The CDR3 region is CASSLPGPYEKLFF. In DNA, the CDR3 is TGTGCCAGCAGCCTTCCCGGACCGTATGAAAAACTGTTTTTT.

This clonotype was seen a few times. The V gene is TRBV7-2, the J gene TRBJ2-7; unclear D gene. CDR1 and CDR2 from the germline V gene are SGHTA and FQGNSA. V lost 1 base and J lost 3, with 10 bases in between. The CDR3 extends over 14 amino acids. The CDR3 DNA follows: TGTGCCAGCAGCTTAGTCCAGGCGAGCTACGAGCAGTACTTC. Translation gives CASSLVQASYEQYF.

V gene TRBV20-1 combines with J gene TRBJ2-1, with TRBD1 matching over 7 bases. The CDR3 is made up of 19 amino acids. Germline-derived CDR1 and CDR2 are DFQATT and SNEGSKA (reference sequence). The V segment lost 1 base and the J segment 0 bases; nucleotides outside the gene matches: 15. CDR3 amino acids: CSARAGTATRASSYNEQFF. CDR3 sequence (DNA): TGCAGTGCTAGAGCGGGGACAGCCACGAGAGCCAGCTCCTACAATGAGCAGTTCTTC.

This clonotype has a handful of counts. This chain joins TRBV7-9 and TRBJ2-5; 9 positions match TRBD2. CDR1 and CDR2 (germline): SEHNR, FQNEAQ (reference sequence). The CDR3 sequence is 14 residues long. V trimming: 3 bases; J trimming: 2 bases; junction bases outside the gene matches: 1. The CDR3 here is CASSFSGGQETQYF. The CDR3 DNA follows: TGTGCCAGCAGCTTTAGCGGGGGTCAAGAGACCCAGTACTTC.

This rearrangement joins TRBV7-2 to TRBJ2-1, with 10 bases lining up with TRBD2. This CDR3 has 15 residues. Germline CDR1 and CDR2: SGHTA and FQGNSA. With V trimmed by 7 bases and J by 5 bases, 8 bases remained unmatched. The CDR3 is CASTEVLAGDNEQFF. CDR3 DNA: TGTGCCAGCACCGAGGTGCTAGCGGGGGACAATGAGCAGTTCTTC.

The chain employs TRBV20-1 and TRBJ2-7, with 8 bases matching TRBD1. The CDR3 is 13 amino acids. Germline values: CDR1 DFQATT, CDR2 SNEGSKA (reference sequence). V shed 0 bases, J shed 4 bases, and the junction held 2 bases outside the gene matches. The CDR3: CSARDGDRYEQYF. The DNA for the CDR3 is TGCAGTGCTAGAGATGGGGACAGGTACGAGCAGTACTTC.

The chain combines TRBV4-2 with TRBJ1-2; 10 nucleotides agree with TRBD1. The CDR3 runs to 15 residues. The germline CDR1 and CDR2 sequences are LGHNA and YNFKEQ. With 2 bases clipped from V and 7 bases from J, the junction kept 7 bases outside the gene matches. CDR3 coding DNA: TGTGCCAGCAGCCAACCGGGACAGGGGTTTGGTGGCTACACCTTC. Protein product: CASSQPGQGFGGYTF.

This chain links TRBV6-6 with TRBJ2-7; weak D call: TRBD2 (5 bases). Trimming cost V 2 bases and J 9 bases, with 14 bases left between them. Germline V gene sequence: CDR1 MNHNY, CDR2 SVGAGI (reference sequence). This CDR3 is built from 13 residues. Here the CDR3 reads CASSYEARGGQYF. The CDR3 DNA reads TGTGCCAGCAGTTACGAGGCCCGTGGAGGGCAGTACTTC.

This clonotype appeared a single time. V gene TRBV7-6 combines with J gene TRBJ2-3; 9 bases map to TRBD2. The CDR3 runs 15 residues. Germline values: CDR1 SGHVS, CDR2 FNYEAQ. After removal of 6 bases from V and 3 bases from J, the junction contained 7 bases not matched to a gene. DNA of the CDR3: TGTGCCAGCAGGCAGACTAGCGGCATGACAGATACGCAGTATTTT. Translated: CASRQTSGMTDTQYF. Complete variable domain (other parts from reference TRBV7-6 and TRBJ2-3): GAGVSQSPRYKVTKRGQDVALRCDPISGHVSLYWYRQALGQGPEFLTYFNYEAQQDKSGLPNDRFSAERPEGSISTLTIQRTEQRDSAMYRCASRQTSGMTDTQYFGPGTRLTVL.

This clonotype came up a few times. V and J are TRBV5-5 and TRBJ2-1; the D gene is possibly TRBD1 (5 bases). V was cut by 3 bases and J by 10 bases, with 14 bases left in between. Germline assignment: CDR1 SGHKS and CDR2 YYEKEE (reference sequence). The CDR3 consists of 13 residues. CDR3 sequence: CASSSPTAREQFF. For the CDR3, the DNA is TGTGCCAGCAGCTCACCGACAGCCCGGGAGCAGTTCTTC. The full variable domain, rest sourced from reference TRBV5-5 and TRBJ2-1, is DAGVTQSPTHLIKTRGQQVTLRCSPISGHKSVSWYQQVLGQGPQFIFQYYEKEERGRGNFPDRFSARQFPNYSSELNVNALLLGDSALYLCASSSPTAREQFFGPGTRLTVL.

V and J are TRBV7-9 and TRBJ2-1, with 12 bases identical to TRBD1. Germline-derived CDR1 and CDR2 are SEHNR and FQNEAQ (reference sequence). The CDR3 length is 16 residues. J was trimmed by 9 bases and V by 10 bases; bases with no gene match: 16. This chain's CDR3 is CATFPGTGGRVTEQFF. The CDR3 coding sequence is TGTGCCACATTTCCCGGGACAGGGGGCCGAGTAACTGAGCAGTTCTTC.

This sequence joins TRBV28 and TRBJ2-7; D ambiguous. CDR3 size: 16 residues. Per germline, CDR1 MDHEN and CDR2 SYDVKM. The germline V and J ends were trimmed by 3 bases and 1 base, with 16 bases remaining between them. This CDR3 is CASSFLRSRLSYEQYF. The CDR3 bases are TGTGCCAGCAGTTTTTTGAGGAGCCGCTTGTCCTACGAGCAGTACTTC.

The chain carries TRBV18 and TRBJ2-7; D might be TRBD1 (6 bases). The end of the DNA fits TRBJ2-5 better, so the J call may be wrong. CDR1 KGHSH and CDR2 LQKENI come from the germline V gene. The CDR3 sequence is 15 residues long. DNA of the CDR3: TGTGCCAGCTCACCAAACAGGGCTATGCCAGAGACCCAGTACTTC. Its protein is CASSPNRAMPETQYF.

This clonotype was observed once. This sequence joins TRBV27 and TRBJ1-3, with 7 positions matching TRBD1. Germline lookup yields CDR1 MNHEY and CDR2 SMNVEV (reference sequence). Trimming cost V 2 bases and J 0 bases; bases outside gene matches: 22. The CDR3 totals 22 residues. The CDR3, as DNA: TGTGCCAGCAGTTTACGCTTACTCCCGGGACAGCCAGAACTCAGCTCTGGAAACACCATATATTTT. Translated, it gives CASSLRLLPGQPELSSGNTIYF.

This clonotype was recorded once. The rearrangement joins TRBV20-1 to TRBJ2-4, with 8 bases that match TRBD2. The assigned J gene may be wrong: the sequence end matches TRBJ2-7 better. This CDR3 spans 14 amino acids. CDR1 and CDR2 from the germline V gene are DFQATT and SNEGSKA (reference sequence). CDR3 amino acids: CSALERGKVYEQYF. CDR3 bases: TGCAGTGCCCTAGAGCGGGGGAAGGTCTACGAGCAGTACTTC.

The table lists this clonotype with a few counts. J is TRBJ1-1 and V is TRBV20-1; TRBD1 agrees at 7 bases. The CDR3 spans 14 residues. The V gene end was trimmed by 7 bases and the J gene end by 1 base; junction bases not matched to a gene: 9. CDR1 is DFQATT and CDR2 is SNEGSKA in the germline V gene (reference sequence). The CDR3 protein is CSDLGGTANTEAFF. For the CDR3, the DNA is TGCAGTGACCTGGGCGGGACAGCGAACACTGAAGCTTTCTTT.

This clonotype was counted between two and nine times. The chain uses TRBV5-1 and TRBJ1-1; D gene uncertain. Germline V gene lookup returns CDR1 SGHRS and CDR2 YFSETQ. Trimming took off 2 bases at V and 1 base at J, with 9 bases between the two ends. This CDR3 spans 14 amino acids. CDR3 coding DNA: TGCGCCAGCAGCTTAGCCGGGGAGAACACTGAAGCTTTCTTT. Amino acid sequence: CASSLAGENTEAFF. The variable domain in full, completed from reference TRBV5-1 and TRBJ1-1, reads KAGVTQTPRYLIKTRGQQVTLSCSPISGHRSVSWYQQTPGQGLQFLFEYFSETQRNKGNFPGRFSGRQFSNSRSEMNVSTLELGDSALYLCASSLAGENTEAFFGQGTRLTVV.

The chain links TRBV10-3 to TRBJ2-7, with a weak D call TRBD1 (6 bases). The CDR3 is 15 residues long. Deletions cut 7 bases from V and 0 bases from J, with 16 bases between. Germline values: CDR1 ENHRY, CDR2 SYGVKD. In DNA, the CDR3 is TGTGCCATCATGGCCCAACAGGGTAACTCCTACGAGCAGTACTTC. The encoded protein is CAIMAQQGNSYEQYF.

This sequence joins TRBV7-2 and TRBJ2-1; 8 positions agree with TRBD2. This CDR3 region has 17 residues. CDR1 and CDR2 (germline): SGHTA, FQGNSA. J lost 0 bases, V lost 5 bases, and 9 bases had no gene match. The CDR3 loop reads CASSGFTSGHSYNEQFF. CDR3 in DNA: TGTGCCAGCAGCGGATTCACTAGCGGACACTCCTACAATGAGCAGTTCTTC.

The V call is TRBV29-1, the J call TRBJ2-7; D remains ambiguous. The CDR3 sequence is 13 residues long. V dropped 0 bases and J dropped 3 bases, with 9 bases sitting between them. Germline CDR1 SQVTM, CDR2 ANQGSEA. As DNA, the CDR3 is TGCAGCGTTGAAGATACGGAGCTCTACGAGCAGTACTTC. Protein sequence: CSVEDTELYEQYF.

A few counts support this clonotype. The CDR3 DNA sequence: TGTGCCAGCAGCCCGGGGGGTGTTTTGGAGCAGTACTTC. Amino acids: CASSPGGVLEQYF. The V and J genes are TRBV7-9 and TRBJ2-7, with TRBD2 matching over 7 bases. This CDR3 spans 13 amino acids. Germline V CDR1 and CDR2: SEHNR, FQNEAQ (reference sequence). V lost 5 bases and J lost 7; bases outside the gene matches: 8. The whole variable domain, remainder taken from reference TRBV7-9 and TRBJ2-7, is DTGVSQNPRHKITKRGQNVTFRCDPISEHNRLYWYRQTLGQGPEFLTYFQNEAQLEKSRLLSDRFSAERPKGSFSTLEIQRTEQGDSAMYLCASSPGGVLEQYFGPGTRLTVT.

J is TRBJ1-2 and V is TRBV6-1; D is possibly TRBD1 (5 bases). The CDR3 is made up of 15 amino acids. Germline V CDR1 and CDR2: MNHNS, SASEGT. V was shortened by 4 bases and J by 4 bases, with 16 bases between the two germline ends. The CDR3 region is CASSARDGGGYGYTF. The CDR3 DNA reads as TGTGCCAGCAGTGCTCGGGACGGCGGTGGCTATGGCTACACCTTC.

The rearrangement uses TRBV7-9 and TRBJ2-4, with 8 bases matching TRBD1. Germline CDR1 SEHNR, CDR2 FQNEAQ (reference sequence). Unmatched junction bases numbered 8, after V lost 1 base and J lost 0 bases. CDR3 length: 18 residues. The CDR3 is CASSLGRGPTVAKNIQYF. CDR3 DNA: TGTGCCAGCAGCTTAGGCAGGGGGCCAACCGTAGCCAAAAACATTCAGTACTTC. Variable domain in full (rest from reference TRBV7-9 and TRBJ2-4): DTGVSQNPRHKITKRGQNVTFRCDPISEHNRLYWYRQTLGQGPEFLTYFQNEAQLEKSRLLSDRFSAERPKGSFSTLEIQRTEQGDSAMYLCASSLGRGPTVAKNIQYFGAGTRLSVL.

V is TRBV20-1 and J is TRBJ2-4, with TRBD1 identical over 8 bases. The J call may not be correct, given that the DNA end is closer to TRBJ2-7. This CDR3 region has 14 residues. Germline assignment: CDR1 DFQATT and CDR2 SNEGSKA (reference sequence). For the CDR3, the DNA is TGCAGTGCTCGAGGCAGGGGGCAAATCGACGAGCAGTACTTC. This translates into CSARGRGQIDEQYF.

The V gene is TRBV13, the J gene TRBJ1-1; D gene unclear. Germline loops: CDR1 PRHDT, CDR2 FYEKMQ (reference sequence). CDR3 length equals 14 residues. V gave up 2 bases and J gave up 4 bases, with 11 bases separating them. DNA for the CDR3: TGTGCCAGCAGCTTAAAGTTGGGGTTCACTGAAGCTTTCTTT. Protein: CASSLKLGFTEAFF.

The chain uses TRBV11-2 and TRBJ1-5; D is perhaps TRBD1 (5 bases). Germline CDR1 is SGHAT and CDR2 is FQNNGV. V was trimmed by 4 bases and J by 0 bases, leaving 28 bases between them. The CDR3 is 21 amino acids. CDR3 protein: CASSSYQPRGPMTFSNQPQHF. In nucleotides, the CDR3 is TGTGCCAGCAGCTCTTACCAACCGAGGGGACCGATGACTTTTAGCAATCAGCCCCAGCATTTT.

The chain employs TRBV21-1 and TRBJ2-3; the table's D call, TRBD2, has no DNA check behind it. TRBV21-1 is a documented pseudogene. The CDR3 is 16 amino acids. The CDR3 nucleotides are TGTGCCAGCAGCGCCAGGACTAGCGGGAGACCGGATACGCAGTATTTT. Translated, it gives CASSARTSGRPDTQYF.

The chain recombines TRBV20-1 with TRBJ2-3, with D tentatively TRBD1 (5 bases). Germline V gene data show CDR1 as DFQATT and CDR2 as SNEGSKA (reference sequence). Trimming took off 6 bases at V and 0 bases at J, with 25 bases between the two ends. This CDR3 has 18 residues. This CDR3 reads CSAEWGYSAVRSTDTQYF. CDR3 DNA: TGCAGTGCGGAGTGGGGCTACAGCGCGGTCCGTAGCACAGATACGCAGTATTTT.

The chain has TRBV2 and TRBJ2-1; D could derive from TRBD1 or TRBD2 (5 bases each). The germline V gene has CDR1 SNHLY and CDR2 FYNNEI. The CDR3 contains 13 residues. Trimming removed 8 bases at V and 13 bases at J, with 21 bases between. CDR3 in amino acids: CASEEPGRRSQFF. The CDR3 nucleotides read TGTGCCAGCGAGGAACCGGGGCGCAGGTCTCAGTTCTTC.

For the CDR3, the DNA is TGTGCCAGCAGCTTACTAGGGGGTATAGAGACCCAGTACTTC. This translates into CASSLLGGIETQYF. This chain joins TRBV7-2 and TRBJ2-7; D is possibly TRBD1 (6 bases). The J call may be in error: the DNA end matches TRBJ2-5 better. The CDR3 loop spans 14 amino acids. The germline CDR1 and CDR2 sequences are SGHTA and FQGNSA.